This TCR beta chain was captured by sequencing in a study of resident and recirculating memory T cells in vitiligo. Turning to the study itself: Shave-biopsy epidermis from lesional and nonlesional skin was sequenced alongside PBMCs.

This table comes from immunoSEQ multiplex PCR, and its TCRdb copy is limited to in-frame clones, with some not included. Counted here are 70,000 or so clones, approximately 89% occurring once; the ten biggest clones make up over 4%. As concerns this clone: The antigen remains unidentified.

This CDR3 is built from 14 residues. J lost 10 bases, V lost 5 bases, and 5 bases had no gene match. Germline V CDR1 and CDR2: SGHNT, YYREEE (reference sequence). Study results and caveats: Vitiligo lesions lacked a unique dominant clone, and clonality varied. Different lesions suggested infiltration by different T cell clones.

The receptor was derived from a male donor with vitiligo. Sequencing used blood. V and J are TRBV5-4 and TRBJ1-6; TRBD1 matches at 11 bases. In DNA, the CDR3 is TGTGCCAGCAGTATCCGGGACAGGGGGTCACCCCTCCACTTT. Encoded protein: CASSIRDRGSPLHF.